Below, 20 T cell receptor beta chains from the same sample are listed, as sequenced in a study of radiation and T cells in renal cell carcinoma. Time point indicated: blood 4 weeks post-SBRT, at nephrectomy. Treatment noted: 15 Gy SBRT to primary tumor, nephrectomy 4 weeks later. Sequencing was performed with immunoSEQ multiplex PCR; in TCRdb, only in-frame clones are kept and a portion is missing. The table lists about 77,000 clones, approximately 82% of them singletons. The sequencing used blood, collected from a patient whose treatment included radiotherapy and nephrectomy. The source of these receptors is a woman aged 55-69 years with renal cell carcinoma.

The chain carries TRBV5-1 and TRBJ1-4; D gene ambiguous. The germline V and J ends were trimmed by 0 bases and 7 bases, with 10 bases remaining between them. CDR1 SGHRS and CDR2 YFSETQ come from the germline V gene. This CDR3 comprises 14 residues. CDR3 bases: TGCGCCAGCAGCTTGGCCCCGACCCTTGAAAAACTGTTTTTT. Its protein product is CASSLAPTLEKLFF.

This chain uses TRBV18 with TRBJ1-2, with TRBD1 identical over 8 bases. V dropped 4 bases and J dropped 0; count of bases not matched to a gene: 10. CDR1 and CDR2 from the germline V gene are KGHSH and LQKENI. The CDR3 covers 17 residues. DNA of the CDR3: TGTGCCAGCTCACGAACCGACCGGACAGGGCCTAACTATGGCTACACCTTC. The encoded protein is CASSRTDRTGPNYGYTF.

This clone occurred a few times. The V and J genes are TRBV5-6 and TRBJ2-3; unclear D gene. The CDR3 covers 13 residues. Germline CDR1 SGHDT, CDR2 YYEEEE. Trimming pared 0 bases from V and 9 bases from J, leaving 11 bases between. CDR3 loop: CASSLAYGKTQYF. As DNA, the CDR3 is TGTGCCAGCAGCTTGGCCTATGGGAAAACGCAGTATTTT.

V gene TRBV6-4 combines with J gene TRBJ2-3, with D possibly called TRBD1 or TRBD2 (6 bases each). The V and J ends lost 0 bases and 2 bases respectively, with 18 bases between them. The germline CDR1 and CDR2 sequences are MRHNA and SNTAGT. CDR3 length: 18 amino acids. The CDR3 region has the DNA TGTGCCAGCAGTGACTCATCCCTTCGGGGGCGGTTCACAGATACGCAGTATTTT. Its protein product is CASSDSSLRGRFTDTQYF.

This clone was found a few times. The chain uses TRBV7-9 and TRBJ2-3, with D perhaps matching TRBD2 (6 bases). Deletions cut 6 bases from V and 0 bases from J, with 13 bases between. Germline CDR1 SEHNR, CDR2 FQNEAQ (reference sequence). CDR3 size: 15 residues. This chain's CDR3 is CASRIAGTSTDTQYF. CDR3 nucleotide sequence: TGTGCCAGCAGGATAGCCGGGACTAGCACAGATACGCAGTATTTT.

In its sample, this clone was seen many times. The CDR3 protein is CASSPLAGTSASYEQYF. For the CDR3, the DNA is TGTGCCAGCAGCCCTTTGGCCGGGACTAGCGCATCCTACGAGCAGTACTTC. This sequence joins TRBV27 and TRBJ2-7; 10 bases fit TRBD2. V shed 6 bases and J 1 base; nucleotides not matched to a gene: 12. CDR3 length: 17 residues. Germline-derived CDR1 and CDR2 are MNHEY and SMNVEV (reference sequence).

The rearrangement links TRBV10-3 to TRBJ1-2, with TRBD1 identical over 12 bases. Losses at the gene ends were 0 bases for V and 4 bases for J; bases not matched to a gene: 9. CDR3 length: 18 residues. The germline CDR1 and CDR2 sequences are ENHRY and SYGVKD. CDR3 nucleotide sequence: TGTGCCATCAGTGAGTCCGGGACAGGGGGCTATGGGGCCTATGGCTACACCTTC. As protein: CAISESGTGGYGAYGYTF.

The chain uses TRBV6-4 and TRBJ1-2; 12 bases line up with TRBD1. V gave up 2 bases and J gave up 5 bases; unmatched junction bases: 6. Germline V gene sequence: CDR1 MRHNA, CDR2 SNTAGT. The CDR3 has 16 amino acids. The CDR3 sequence: CASSDGTGGAFYGYTF. The DNA for the CDR3 is TGTGCCAGCAGTGACGGGACAGGGGGCGCCTTTTATGGCTACACCTTC.

The J gene is TRBJ2-5, the V gene TRBV15, with D possibly TRBD1 on 5 matching bases. This CDR3 contains 14 residues. Germline V lookup: CDR1 LNHNV, CDR2 YYDKDF (reference sequence). Trimming removed 5 bases from V and 2 bases from J, with 12 bases in between. CDR3 residues: CATSRPRQQETQYF. The DNA of the CDR3 is TGTGCCACCAGCCGCCCTCGACAGCAAGAGACCCAGTACTTC.

J is TRBJ1-2 and V is TRBV30; maybe TRBD1 (5 bases). This CDR3 has 12 amino acids. Per germline, CDR1 GTSNPN and CDR2 SVGIG (reference sequence). Trimming took 1 base from V and 5 from J, leaving 8 bases between them. The CDR3 spells CAWSGQGYGYTF. In DNA form, the CDR3 reads TGTGCCTGGAGTGGGCAGGGTTATGGCTACACCTTC.

This clone occurred a few times. The chain has TRBV18 and TRBJ1-1, with no clear D. The CDR3 length is 12 residues. Trimming left V 4 bases short and J 1 base short, with 4 bases between. Germline V gives CDR1 KGHSH, CDR2 LQKENI. The CDR3 DNA is TGTGCCAGCTCACAGACGAACACTGAAGCTTTCTTT. Its translation is CASSQTNTEAFF.

The gene calls are TRBV23-1 and TRBJ2-4; a possible D gene is TRBD1 (6 bases). TRBV23-1 is an ORF, and what it does is uncertain. CDR3 length: 14 residues. V lost 7 bases, J lost 4 bases, and 14 bases lay in between. In nucleotides, the CDR3 is TGCGCCAGCATCCCCATGGACAGTAAAAACATTCAGTACTTC. Translated, it gives CASIPMDSKNIQYF.

This clone was detected only once. This chain uses TRBV5-4 with TRBJ1-2; possible D gene TRBD1, 5 bases. This CDR3 is built from 13 residues. Trimming took off 4 bases at V and 6 bases at J, with 13 bases between the two ends. Germline V gene lookup returns CDR1 SGHNT and CDR2 YYREEE (reference sequence). The CDR3 sequence is CASSHTDNHGYTF. In DNA, the CDR3 is TGTGCCAGCAGCCACACGGACAACCATGGCTACACCTTC. Combining the CDR3 with reference TRBV5-4 and TRBJ1-2 gives the whole variable domain ETGVTQSPTHLIKTRGQQVTLRCSSQSGHNTVSWYQQALGQGPQFIFQYYREEENGRGNFPPRFSGLQFPNYSSELNVNALELDDSALYLCASSHTDNHGYTFGSGTRLTVV.

The V and J genes are TRBV4-1 and TRBJ1-5; 8 positions agree with TRBD1. Trimming removed 1 base from V and 4 bases from J; junction bases left unmatched: 9. This CDR3 is 17 amino acids long. Germline V gene sequence: CDR1 MGHRA, CDR2 YSYEKL. The CDR3 here is CASSQGLQGARNQPQHF. CDR3 in DNA: TGCGCCAGCAGCCAAGGCCTTCAGGGGGCCCGAAATCAGCCCCAGCATTTT.

This chain uses TRBV27 with TRBJ1-2; 8 bases are shared with TRBD1. Germline V lookup: CDR1 MNHEY, CDR2 SMNVEV (reference sequence). The V gene end was trimmed by 6 bases and the J gene end by 2 bases; junction bases not matched to a gene: 8. This CDR3 has 15 amino acids. This chain's CDR3 is CASRLQGGENYGYTF. The CDR3 bases are TGTGCCAGCAGATTACAGGGGGGAGAAAACTATGGCTACACCTTC.

The chain recombines TRBV7-8 with TRBJ1-1; no reliable D call. Trimming took 0 bases from V and 0 from J, leaving 11 bases between them. The germline V gene has CDR1 SGHVS and CDR2 FQNEAQ. The CDR3 has 16 amino acids. The CDR3 loop is CASSLALTVMNTEAFF. The DNA for the CDR3 is TGTGCCAGCAGCTTAGCGCTTACAGTTATGAACACTGAAGCTTTCTTT.

This clone was seen more than once but under ten times. This chain uses TRBV19 with TRBJ1-1, with D possibly matching TRBD1 (6 bases). The CDR3 runs 14 residues. CDR1 LNHDA and CDR2 SQIVND come from the germline V gene (reference sequence). The V gene lost 3 bases and the J gene lost 4 bases, with 12 bases spanning the gap. The CDR3 sequence is CASSIGGPATEAFF. The CDR3, as DNA: TGTGCCAGTAGTATCGGGGGCCCGGCCACTGAAGCTTTCTTT.

The chain links TRBV30 to TRBJ2-3, with D possibly TRBD1 on 6 matching bases. From germline, CDR1 is GTSNPN and CDR2 SVGIG (reference sequence). With 1 base removed from V and 0 bases from J, the gap between germline ends came to 14 bases. This CDR3 contains 16 residues. CDR3 loop: CAWSALPGDSTDTQYF. The CDR3 DNA follows: TGTGCCTGGAGTGCCCTACCAGGGGATAGCACAGATACGCAGTATTTT.

The V call is TRBV6-1, the J call TRBJ2-7, with TRBD1 matching 9 bases. The CDR3 spans 16 residues. Per germline, CDR1 MNHNS and CDR2 SASEGT. Losses at the gene ends were 1 base for V and 6 bases for J; bases not matched to a gene: 10. The CDR3 DNA reads TGTGCCAGCAGTGAAGAGGTGTGGACAGGGGCCCTCGAGCAGTACTTC. It is translated as CASSEEVWTGALEQYF.

This chain joins TRBV28 and TRBJ2-7; TRBD1 aligns across 7 bases. The CDR3 runs 14 residues. V was pared by 2 bases and J by 4 bases, with 5 bases of the junction left unmatched. CDR1 is MDHEN and CDR2 is SYDVKM in the germline V gene. In DNA form, the CDR3 reads TGTGCCAGCAGTTTACGGGCGACAGGGTACGAGCAGTACTTC. Protein sequence: CASSLRATGYEQYF.